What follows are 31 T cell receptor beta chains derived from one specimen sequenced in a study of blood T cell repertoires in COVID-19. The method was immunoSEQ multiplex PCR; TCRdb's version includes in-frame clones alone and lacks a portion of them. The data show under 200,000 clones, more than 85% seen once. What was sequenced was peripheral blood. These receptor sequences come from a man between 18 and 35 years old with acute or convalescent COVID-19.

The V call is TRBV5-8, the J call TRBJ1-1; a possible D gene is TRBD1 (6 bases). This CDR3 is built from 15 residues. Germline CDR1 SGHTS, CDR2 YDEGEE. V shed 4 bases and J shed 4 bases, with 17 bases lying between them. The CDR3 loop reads CASSISQGWATEAFF. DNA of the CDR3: TGTGCCAGCAGCATATCCCAGGGGTGGGCCACTGAAGCTTTCTTT.

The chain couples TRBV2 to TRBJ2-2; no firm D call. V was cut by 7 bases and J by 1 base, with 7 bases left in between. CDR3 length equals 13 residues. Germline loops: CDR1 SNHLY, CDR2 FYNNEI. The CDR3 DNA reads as TGTGCCAGCAATAATCGGAACACCGGGGAGCTGTTTTTT. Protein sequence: CASNNRNTGELFF. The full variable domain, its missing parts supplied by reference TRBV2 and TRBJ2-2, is EPEVTQTPSHQVTQMGQEVILRCVPISNHLYFYWYRQILGQKVEFLVSFYNNEISEKSEIFDDQFSVERPDGSNFTLKIRSTKLEDSAMYFCASNNRNTGELFFGEGSRLTVL.

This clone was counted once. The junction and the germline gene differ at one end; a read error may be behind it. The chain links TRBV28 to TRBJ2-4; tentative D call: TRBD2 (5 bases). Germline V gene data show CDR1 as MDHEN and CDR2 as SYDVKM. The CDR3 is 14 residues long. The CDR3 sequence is CASTLGLAKNIQYF. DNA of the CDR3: TGTGCCAGCACTTTAGGACTAGCCAAAAACATTCAGTACTTC.

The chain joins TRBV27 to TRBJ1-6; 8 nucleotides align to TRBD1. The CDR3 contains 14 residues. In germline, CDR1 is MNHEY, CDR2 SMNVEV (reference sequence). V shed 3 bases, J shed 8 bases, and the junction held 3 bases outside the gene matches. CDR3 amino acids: CASSFDRGYSPLHF. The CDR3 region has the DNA TGTGCCAGCAGTTTTGACAGGGGTTATTCACCCCTCCACTTT.

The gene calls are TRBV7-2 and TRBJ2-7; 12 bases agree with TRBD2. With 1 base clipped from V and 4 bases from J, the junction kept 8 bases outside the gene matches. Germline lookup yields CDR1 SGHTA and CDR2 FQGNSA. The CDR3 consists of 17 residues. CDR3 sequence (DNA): TGTGCCAGCAGCTTAGGGGCTAGCGGGGGGGGATTATACGAGCAGTACGTC. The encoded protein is CASSLGASGGGLYEQYV.

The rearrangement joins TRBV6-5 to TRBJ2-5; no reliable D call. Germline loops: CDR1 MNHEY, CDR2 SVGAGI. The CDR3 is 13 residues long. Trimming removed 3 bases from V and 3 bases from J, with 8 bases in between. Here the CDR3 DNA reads TGTGCCAGCAGTTATGGGCAGAAAGAGACCCAGTACTTC. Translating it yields CASSYGQKETQYF.

CDR3 sequence: CASSQEPTSNEQFF. DNA for the CDR3: TGTGCCAGCAGCCAAGAGCCGACTAGTAATGAGCAGTTCTTC. V is TRBV4-2 and J is TRBJ2-1; a possible D gene is TRBD2 (6 bases). CDR1 and CDR2 (germline): LGHNA, YNFKEQ. V was shortened by 0 bases and J by 7 bases, with 10 bases between the two germline ends. The CDR3 runs to 14 residues.

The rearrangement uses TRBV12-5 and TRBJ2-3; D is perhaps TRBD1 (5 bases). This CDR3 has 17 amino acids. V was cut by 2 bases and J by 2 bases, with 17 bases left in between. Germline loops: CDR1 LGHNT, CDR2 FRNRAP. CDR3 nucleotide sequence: TGTGCTAGTGGTTTGTACCCTCGGCAGGGATTCACAGATACGCAGTATTTT. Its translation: CASGLYPRQGFTDTQYF. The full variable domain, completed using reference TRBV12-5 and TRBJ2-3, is DARVTQTPRHKVTEMGQEVTMRCQPILGHNTVFWYRQTMMQGLELLAYFRNRAPLDDSGMPKDRFSAEMPDATLATLKIQPSEPRDSAVYFCASGLYPRQGFTDTQYFGPGTRLTVL.

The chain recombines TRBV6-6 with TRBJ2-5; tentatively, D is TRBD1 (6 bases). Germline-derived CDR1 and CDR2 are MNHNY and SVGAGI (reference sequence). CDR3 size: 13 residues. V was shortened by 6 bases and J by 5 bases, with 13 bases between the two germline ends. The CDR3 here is CASRIQGLETQYF. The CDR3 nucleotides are TGTGCCAGCAGAATACAGGGTTTGGAGACCCAGTACTTC.

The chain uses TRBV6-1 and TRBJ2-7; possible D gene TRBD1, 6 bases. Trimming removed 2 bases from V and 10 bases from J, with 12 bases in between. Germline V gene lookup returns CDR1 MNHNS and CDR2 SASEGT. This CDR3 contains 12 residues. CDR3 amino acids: CASSELGARQYF. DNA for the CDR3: TGTGCCAGCAGTGAATTGGGGGCGCGTCAGTACTTC.

CDR3 amino acids: CASSLEGSRTQYF. The CDR3 DNA follows: TGTGCCAGCTCACTGGAGGGCTCAAGGACCCAGTACTTC. The rearrangement uses TRBV18 and TRBJ2-5; the D gene is possibly TRBD2 (6 bases). The CDR3 loop spans 13 amino acids. Germline CDR1 is KGHSH and CDR2 is LQKENI. Trimming took 4 bases from V and 7 from J, leaving 13 bases between them.

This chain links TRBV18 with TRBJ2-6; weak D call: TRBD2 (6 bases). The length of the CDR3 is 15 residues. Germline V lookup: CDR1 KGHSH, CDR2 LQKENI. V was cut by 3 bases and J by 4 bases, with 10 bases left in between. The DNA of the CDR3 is TGTGCCAGCTCACCGGGGGGAACCGGGGCCAACGTCCTGACTTTC. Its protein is CASSPGGTGANVLTF. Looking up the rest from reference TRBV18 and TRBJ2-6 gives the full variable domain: NAGVMQNPRHLVRRRGQEARLRCSPMKGHSHVYWYRQLPEEGLKFMVYLQKENIIDESGMPKERFSAEFPKEGPSILRIQQVVRGDSAAYFCASSPGGTGANVLTFGAGSRLTVL.

The CDR3 sequence: CASNLDGRSSYEQYF. DNA of the CDR3: TGTGCCAGCAACCTAGACGGAAGGAGCTCCTACGAGCAGTACTTC. The chain joins TRBV6-5 to TRBJ2-7; D remains unclear. The CDR3 sequence is 15 residues long. V dropped 7 bases and J dropped 0 bases, with 16 bases sitting between them. Germline CDR1 reads MNHEY; CDR2 reads SVGAGI.

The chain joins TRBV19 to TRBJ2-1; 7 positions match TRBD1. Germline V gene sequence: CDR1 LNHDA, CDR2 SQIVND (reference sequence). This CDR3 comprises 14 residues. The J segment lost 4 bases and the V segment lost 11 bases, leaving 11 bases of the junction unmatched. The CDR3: CASGGWAPYNEQFF. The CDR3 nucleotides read TGTGCCTCAGGGGGATGGGCCCCTTACAATGAGCAGTTCTTC.

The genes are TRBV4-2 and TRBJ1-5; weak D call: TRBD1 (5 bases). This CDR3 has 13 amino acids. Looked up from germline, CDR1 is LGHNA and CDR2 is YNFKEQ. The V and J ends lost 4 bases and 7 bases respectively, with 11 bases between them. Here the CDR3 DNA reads TGTGCCAGCAGCCGGGGGGTTAACCAGCCCCAGCATTTT. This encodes CASSRGVNQPQHF.

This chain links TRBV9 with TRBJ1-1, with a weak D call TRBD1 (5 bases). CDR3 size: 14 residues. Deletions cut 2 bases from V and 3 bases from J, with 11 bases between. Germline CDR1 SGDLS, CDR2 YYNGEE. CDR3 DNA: TGTGCCAGCAGCGTCCAGGGTGGAGACACTGAAGCTTTCTTT. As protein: CASSVQGGDTEAFF. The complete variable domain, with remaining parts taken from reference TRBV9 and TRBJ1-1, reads DSGVTQTPKHLITATGQRVTLRCSPRSGDLSVYWYQQSLDQGLQFLIQYYNGEERAKGNILERFSAQQFPDLHSELNLSSLELGDSALYFCASSVQGGDTEAFFGQGTRLTVV.

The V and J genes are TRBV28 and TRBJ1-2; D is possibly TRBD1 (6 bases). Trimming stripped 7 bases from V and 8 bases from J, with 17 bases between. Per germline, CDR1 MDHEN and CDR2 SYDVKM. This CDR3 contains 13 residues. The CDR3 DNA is TGTGCCAGCAAAAGGGGGGGGCAGGGCGGCTACACCTTC. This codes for CASKRGGQGGYTF.

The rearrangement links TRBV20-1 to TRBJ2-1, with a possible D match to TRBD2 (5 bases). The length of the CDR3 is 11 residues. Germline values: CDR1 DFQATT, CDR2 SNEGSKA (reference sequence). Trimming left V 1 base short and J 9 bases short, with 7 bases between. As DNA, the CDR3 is TGCAGTGCTAGAGGGCGGGCTGAGCAGTTCTTC. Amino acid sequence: CSARGRAEQFF.

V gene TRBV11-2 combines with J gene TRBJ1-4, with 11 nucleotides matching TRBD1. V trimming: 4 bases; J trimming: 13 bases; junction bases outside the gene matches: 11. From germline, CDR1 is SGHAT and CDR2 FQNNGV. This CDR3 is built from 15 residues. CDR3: CASSSDRTGGVGLFF. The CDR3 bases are TGTGCCAGCAGCTCGGACCGGACAGGGGGCGTGGGACTGTTTTTT.

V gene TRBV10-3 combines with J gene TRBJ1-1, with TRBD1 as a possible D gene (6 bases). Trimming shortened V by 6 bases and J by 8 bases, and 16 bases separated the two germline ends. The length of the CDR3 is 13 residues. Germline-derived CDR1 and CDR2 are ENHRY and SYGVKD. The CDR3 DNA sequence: TGTGCCATCAGCCAACAGGGATCGTTGGAAGCTTTCTTT. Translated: CAISQQGSLEAFF.

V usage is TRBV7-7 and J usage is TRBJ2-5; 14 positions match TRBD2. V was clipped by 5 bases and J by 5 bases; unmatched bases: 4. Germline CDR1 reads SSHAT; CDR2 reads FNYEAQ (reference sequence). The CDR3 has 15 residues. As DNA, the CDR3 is TGTGCCAGCAGCGCGACTAGCGGGGGGGCTGAGACCCAGTACTTC. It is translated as CASSATSGGAETQYF. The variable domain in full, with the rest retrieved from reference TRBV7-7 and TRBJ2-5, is GAGVSQSPRYKVTKRGQDVTLRCDPISSHATLYWYQQALGQGPEFLTYFNYEAQPDKSGLPSDRFSAERPEGSISTLTIQRTEQRDSAMYRCASSATSGGAETQYFGPGTRLLVL.

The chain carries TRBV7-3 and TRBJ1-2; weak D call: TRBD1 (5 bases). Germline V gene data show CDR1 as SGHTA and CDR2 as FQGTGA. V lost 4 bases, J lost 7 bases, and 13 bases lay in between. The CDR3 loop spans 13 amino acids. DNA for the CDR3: TGTGCCAGCAGCTCAGGGATTTTGAGTGGCTACACCTTC. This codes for CASSSGILSGYTF.

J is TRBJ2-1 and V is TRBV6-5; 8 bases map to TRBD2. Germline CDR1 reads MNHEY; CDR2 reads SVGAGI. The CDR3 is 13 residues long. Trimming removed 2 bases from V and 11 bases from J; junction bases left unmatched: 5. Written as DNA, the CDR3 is TGTGCCAGCAGTTACGGGCGCGGGGGGAAGCAGTTCTTC. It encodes CASSYGRGGKQFF.

DNA for the CDR3: TGTGCCACTTCTCCCACAGAGTTCTATGGCTACACCTTC. Encoded protein: CATSPTEFYGYTF. The chain joins TRBV19 to TRBJ1-2; D is unclear. CDR3 size: 13 residues. The germline CDR1 and CDR2 sequences are LNHDA and SQIVND (reference sequence). Trimming removed 10 bases at V and 4 bases at J, with 16 bases between.

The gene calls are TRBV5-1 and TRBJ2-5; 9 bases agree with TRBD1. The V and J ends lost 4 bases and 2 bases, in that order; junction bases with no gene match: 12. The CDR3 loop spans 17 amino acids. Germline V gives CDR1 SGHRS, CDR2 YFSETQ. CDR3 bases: TGCGCCAGCAGCCAATTCCCTCCGGGACAGGGACAAGAGACCCAGTACTTC. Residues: CASSQFPPGQGQETQYF.

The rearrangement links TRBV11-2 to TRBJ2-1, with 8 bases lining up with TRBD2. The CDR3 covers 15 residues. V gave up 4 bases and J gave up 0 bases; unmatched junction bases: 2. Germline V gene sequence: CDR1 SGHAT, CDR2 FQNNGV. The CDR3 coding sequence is TGTGCCAGCAGCTCAGCGGGGGCCTCCTACAATGAGCAGTTCTTC. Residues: CASSSAGASYNEQFF.

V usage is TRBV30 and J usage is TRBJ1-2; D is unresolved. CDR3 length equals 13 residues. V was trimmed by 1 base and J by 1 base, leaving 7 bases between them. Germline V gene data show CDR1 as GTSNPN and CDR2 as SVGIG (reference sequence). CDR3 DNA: TGTGCCTGGAGTGAAAATATTAACTATGGCTACACCTTC. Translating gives CAWSENINYGYTF.

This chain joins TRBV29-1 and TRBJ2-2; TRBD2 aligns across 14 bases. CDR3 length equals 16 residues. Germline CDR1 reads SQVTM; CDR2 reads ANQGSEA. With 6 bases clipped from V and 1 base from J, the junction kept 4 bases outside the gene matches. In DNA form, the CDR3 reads TGCAGCGTCCGCGGACTAGCGGGGGGGAACACCGGGGAGCTGTTTTTT. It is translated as CSVRGLAGGNTGELFF.

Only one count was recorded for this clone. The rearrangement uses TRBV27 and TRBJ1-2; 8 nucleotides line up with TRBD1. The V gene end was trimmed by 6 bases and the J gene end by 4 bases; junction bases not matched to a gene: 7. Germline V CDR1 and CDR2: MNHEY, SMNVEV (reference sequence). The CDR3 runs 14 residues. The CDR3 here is CASRAPQGGYGYTF. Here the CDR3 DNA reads TGTGCCAGCAGGGCCCCACAGGGGGGCTATGGCTACACCTTC.

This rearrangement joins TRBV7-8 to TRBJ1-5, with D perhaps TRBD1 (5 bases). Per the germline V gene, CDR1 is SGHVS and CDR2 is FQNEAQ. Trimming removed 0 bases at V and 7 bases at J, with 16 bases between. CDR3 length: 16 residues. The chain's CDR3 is CASSLAPAGLSQPQHF. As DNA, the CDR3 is TGTGCCAGCAGCTTAGCGCCGGCAGGGCTTTCACAGCCCCAGCATTTT.

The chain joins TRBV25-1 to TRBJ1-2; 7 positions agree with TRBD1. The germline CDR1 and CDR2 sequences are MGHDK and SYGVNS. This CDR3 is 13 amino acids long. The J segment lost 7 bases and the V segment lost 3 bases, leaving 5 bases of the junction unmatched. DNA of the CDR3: TGTGCCAGCAGTGACCCTACAGGGGTTGGCTACACCTTC. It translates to CASSDPTGVGYTF.